This TCR beta chain was obtained from a study of OX40 agonist ivuxolimab in advanced cancers. V was pared by 4 bases and J by 6 bases, with 4 bases of the junction left unmatched. The germline V gene encodes CDR1 KGHSH and CDR2 LQKENI. The CDR3 runs to 15 residues. Some clones are missing from TCRdb's copy, which holds only in-frame ones; the method was immunoSEQ multiplex PCR. This sample yields some 42,000 clones, of which roughly nine tenths are seen a single time; 4% to 5% belongs to the top ten. Sequenced material: CD4+ or CD8+ T cells sorted from blood, taken in a trial of the OX40 agonist ivuxolimab. This chain links TRBV18 with TRBJ2-2, with TRBD1 matching over 11 bases. The sequence derives from an adult with an advanced solid tumor such as melanoma, head and neck, liver or kidney cancer. CDR3 sequence: CASSLDRGLAGELFF. The CDR3 DNA reads as TGTGCCAGCTCACTGGACAGGGGGCTCGCCGGGGAGCTGTTTTTT.